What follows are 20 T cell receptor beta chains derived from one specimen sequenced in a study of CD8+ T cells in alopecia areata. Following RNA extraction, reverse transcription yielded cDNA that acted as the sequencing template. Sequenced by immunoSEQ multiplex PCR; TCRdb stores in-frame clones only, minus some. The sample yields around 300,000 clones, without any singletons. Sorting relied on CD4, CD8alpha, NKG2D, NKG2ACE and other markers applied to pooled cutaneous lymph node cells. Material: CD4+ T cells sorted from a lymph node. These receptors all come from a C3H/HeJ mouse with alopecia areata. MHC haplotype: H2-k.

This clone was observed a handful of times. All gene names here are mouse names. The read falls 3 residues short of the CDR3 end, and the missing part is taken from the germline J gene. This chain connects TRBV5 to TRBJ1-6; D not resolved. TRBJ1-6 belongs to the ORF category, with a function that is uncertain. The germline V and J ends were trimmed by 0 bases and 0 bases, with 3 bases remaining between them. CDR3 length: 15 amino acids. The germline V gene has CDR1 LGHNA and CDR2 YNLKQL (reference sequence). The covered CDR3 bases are TGTGCCAGCAGCCAAGAGGTTTCCTATAATTCGCCC. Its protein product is CASSQEVSYNSP. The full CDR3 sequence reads CASSQEVSYNSPLYF.

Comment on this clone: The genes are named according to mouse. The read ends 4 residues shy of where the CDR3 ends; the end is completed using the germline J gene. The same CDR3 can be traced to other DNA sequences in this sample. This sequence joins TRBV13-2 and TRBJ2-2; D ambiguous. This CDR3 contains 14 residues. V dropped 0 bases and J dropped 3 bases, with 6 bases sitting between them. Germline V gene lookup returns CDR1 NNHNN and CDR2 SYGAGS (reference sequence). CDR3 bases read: TGTGCCAGCGGTGATGTAAGGGACACCGGG. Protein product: CASGDVRDTG. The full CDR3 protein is CASGDVRDTGQLYF.

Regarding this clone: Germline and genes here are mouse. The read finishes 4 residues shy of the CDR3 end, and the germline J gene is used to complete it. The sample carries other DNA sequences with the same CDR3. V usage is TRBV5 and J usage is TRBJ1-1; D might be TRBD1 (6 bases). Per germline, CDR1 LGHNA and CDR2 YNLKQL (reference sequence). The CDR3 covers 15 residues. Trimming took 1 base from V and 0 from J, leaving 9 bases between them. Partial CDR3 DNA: TGTGCCAGCAGCCAAGGTCAGGGGACAAACACA. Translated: CASSQGQGTNT. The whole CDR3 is CASSQGQGTNTEVFF.

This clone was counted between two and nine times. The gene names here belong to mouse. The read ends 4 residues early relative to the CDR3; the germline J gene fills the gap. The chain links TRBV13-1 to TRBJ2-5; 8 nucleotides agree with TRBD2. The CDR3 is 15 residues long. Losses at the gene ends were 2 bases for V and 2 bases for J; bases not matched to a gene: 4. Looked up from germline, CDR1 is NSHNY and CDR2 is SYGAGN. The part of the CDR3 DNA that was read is TGTGCCAGCAGTGAGCCCTGGGGGGTCCAAGAC. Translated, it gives CASSEPWGVQD. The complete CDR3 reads CASSEPWGVQDTQYF.

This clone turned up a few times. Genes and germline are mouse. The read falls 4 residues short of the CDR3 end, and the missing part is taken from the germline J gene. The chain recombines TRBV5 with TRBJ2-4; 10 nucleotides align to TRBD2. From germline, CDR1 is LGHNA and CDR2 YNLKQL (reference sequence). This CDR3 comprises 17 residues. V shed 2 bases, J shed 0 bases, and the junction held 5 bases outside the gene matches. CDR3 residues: CASSQMDWGSSQNTLYF. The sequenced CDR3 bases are TGTGCCAGCAGCCAAATGGACTGGGGGTCTAGTCAAAAC.

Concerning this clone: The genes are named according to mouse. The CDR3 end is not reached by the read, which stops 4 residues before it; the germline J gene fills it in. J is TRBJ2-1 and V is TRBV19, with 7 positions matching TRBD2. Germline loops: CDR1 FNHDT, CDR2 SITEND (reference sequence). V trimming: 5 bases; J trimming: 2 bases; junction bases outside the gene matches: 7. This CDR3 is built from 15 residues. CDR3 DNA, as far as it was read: TGTGCCAGCAGCCCCGGGACTGTCCACTATGCT. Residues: CASSPGTVHYA. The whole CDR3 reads CASSPGTVHYAEQFF.

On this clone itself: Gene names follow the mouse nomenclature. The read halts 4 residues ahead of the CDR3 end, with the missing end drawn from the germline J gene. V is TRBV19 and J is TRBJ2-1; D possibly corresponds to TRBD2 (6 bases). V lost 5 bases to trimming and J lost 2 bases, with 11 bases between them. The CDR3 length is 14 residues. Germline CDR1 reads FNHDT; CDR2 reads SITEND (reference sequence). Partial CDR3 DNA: TGTGCCAGCAGACTCCTGGGGTACTATGCT. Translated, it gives CASRLLGYYA. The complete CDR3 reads CASRLLGYYAEQFF. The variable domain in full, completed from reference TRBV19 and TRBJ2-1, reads GGIITQTPKFLIGQEGQKLTLKCQQNFNHDTMYWYRQDSGKGLRLIYYSITENDLQKGDLSEGYDASREKKSSFSLTVTSAQKNEMAVFLCASRLLGYYAEQFFGPGTRLTVL.

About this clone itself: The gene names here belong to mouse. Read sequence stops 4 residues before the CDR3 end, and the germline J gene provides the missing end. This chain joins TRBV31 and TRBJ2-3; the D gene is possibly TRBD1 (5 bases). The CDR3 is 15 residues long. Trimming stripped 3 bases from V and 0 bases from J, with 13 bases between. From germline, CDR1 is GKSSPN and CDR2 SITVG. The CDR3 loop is CAWSPRTSSAETLYF. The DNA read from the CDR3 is TGTGCCTGGAGCCCCCGGACATCTAGTGCAGAA.

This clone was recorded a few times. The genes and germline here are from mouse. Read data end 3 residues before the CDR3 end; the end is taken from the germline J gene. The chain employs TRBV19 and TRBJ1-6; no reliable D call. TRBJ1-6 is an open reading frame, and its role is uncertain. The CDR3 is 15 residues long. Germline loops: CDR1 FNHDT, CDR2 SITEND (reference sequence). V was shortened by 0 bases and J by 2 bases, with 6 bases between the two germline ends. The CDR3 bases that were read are TGTGCCAGCAGTATAGTGGGGACCTATAATTCGCCC. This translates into CASSIVGTYNSP. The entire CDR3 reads CASSIVGTYNSPLYF.

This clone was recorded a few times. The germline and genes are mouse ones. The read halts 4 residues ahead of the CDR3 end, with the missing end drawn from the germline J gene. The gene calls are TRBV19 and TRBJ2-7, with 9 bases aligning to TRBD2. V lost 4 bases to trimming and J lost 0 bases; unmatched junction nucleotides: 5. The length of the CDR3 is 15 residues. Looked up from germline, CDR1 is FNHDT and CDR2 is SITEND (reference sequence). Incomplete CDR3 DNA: TGTGCCAGCAGTCTAAGACTGGGGGTCTCCTAT. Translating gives CASSLRLGVSY. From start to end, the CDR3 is CASSLRLGVSYEQYF.

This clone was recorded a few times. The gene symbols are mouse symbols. CDR3 DNA (partial): TGTGCCAGCAGTGATGCACTCTGGGGGGCAAACACCGGG. Its translation: CASSDALWGANTG. The entire CDR3 protein is CASSDALWGANTGQLYF. J is TRBJ2-2 and V is TRBV13-1, with 8 bases that match TRBD2. The read falls 4 residues short of the CDR3 end, and the missing part is taken from the germline J gene. This CDR3 is 17 amino acids long. Germline-derived CDR1 and CDR2 are NSHNY and SYGAGN. Trimming cost V 0 bases and J 0 bases; bases outside gene matches: 4.

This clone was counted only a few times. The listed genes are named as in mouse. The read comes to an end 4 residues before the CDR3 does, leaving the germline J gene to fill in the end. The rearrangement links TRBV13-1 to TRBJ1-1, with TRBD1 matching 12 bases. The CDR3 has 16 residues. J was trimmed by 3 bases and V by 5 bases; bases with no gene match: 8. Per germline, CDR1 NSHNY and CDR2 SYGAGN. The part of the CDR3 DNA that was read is TGTGCCAGCAGATATCCCGGGACAGGGGGCCACACA. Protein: CASRYPGTGGHT. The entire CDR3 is CASRYPGTGGHTEVFF.

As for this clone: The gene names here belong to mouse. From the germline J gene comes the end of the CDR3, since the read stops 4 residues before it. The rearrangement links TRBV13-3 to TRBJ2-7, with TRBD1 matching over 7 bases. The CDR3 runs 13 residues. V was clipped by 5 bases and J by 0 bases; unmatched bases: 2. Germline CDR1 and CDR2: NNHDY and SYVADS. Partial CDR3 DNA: TGTGCCAGCAGGACAGGGAGCTCCTAT. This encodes CASRTGSSY. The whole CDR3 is CASRTGSSYEQYF.

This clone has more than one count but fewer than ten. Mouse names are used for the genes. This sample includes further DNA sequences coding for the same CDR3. The sequenced CDR3 bases are TGTGCCAGCAGTGACAGGGCGGGCACCGGG. This gives the protein CASSDRAGTG. The whole CDR3 reads CASSDRAGTGQLYF. The chain links TRBV13-1 to TRBJ2-2, with a possible D match to TRBD1 (5 bases). The CDR3 goes on 4 residues after the read ends, and that part is filled in from the germline J gene. CDR1 and CDR2 from the germline V gene are NSHNY and SYGAGN. The V end lost 2 bases, the J end lost 4 bases, and 9 bases lay between the germline ends. The CDR3 loop spans 14 amino acids.

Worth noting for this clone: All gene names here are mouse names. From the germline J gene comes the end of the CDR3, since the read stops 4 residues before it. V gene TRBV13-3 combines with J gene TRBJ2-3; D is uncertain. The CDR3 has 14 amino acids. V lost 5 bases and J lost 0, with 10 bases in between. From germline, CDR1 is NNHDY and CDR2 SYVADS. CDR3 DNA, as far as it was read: TGTGCCAGCAGATCCCTGGCTAGTGCAGAA. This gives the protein CASRSLASAE. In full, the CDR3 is CASRSLASAETLYF.

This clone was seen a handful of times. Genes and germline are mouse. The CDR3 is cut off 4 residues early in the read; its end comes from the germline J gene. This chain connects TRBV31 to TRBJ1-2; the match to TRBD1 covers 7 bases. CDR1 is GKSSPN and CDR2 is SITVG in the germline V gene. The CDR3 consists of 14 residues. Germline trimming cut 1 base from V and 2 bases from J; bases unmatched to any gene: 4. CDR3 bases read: TGTGCCTGGAGTCCGGCAGGGGGGAACTCC. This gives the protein CAWSPAGGNS. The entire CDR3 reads CAWSPAGGNSDYTF.

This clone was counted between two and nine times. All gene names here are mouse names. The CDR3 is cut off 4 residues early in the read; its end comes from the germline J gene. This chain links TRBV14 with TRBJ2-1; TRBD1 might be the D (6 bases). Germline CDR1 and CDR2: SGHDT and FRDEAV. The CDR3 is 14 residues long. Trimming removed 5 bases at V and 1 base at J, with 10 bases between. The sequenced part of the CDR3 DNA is TGTGCCAGCAGAGGGGACAAAAACTATGCT. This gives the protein CASRGDKNYA. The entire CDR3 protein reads CASRGDKNYAEQFF.

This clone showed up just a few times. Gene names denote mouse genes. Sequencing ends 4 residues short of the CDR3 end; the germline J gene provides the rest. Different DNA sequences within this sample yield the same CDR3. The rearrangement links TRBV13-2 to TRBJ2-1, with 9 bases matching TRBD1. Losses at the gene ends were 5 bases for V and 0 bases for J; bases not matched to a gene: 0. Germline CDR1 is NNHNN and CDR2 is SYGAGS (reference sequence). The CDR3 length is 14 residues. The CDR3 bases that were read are TGTGCCAGCGGGGACAGGGGTAACTATGCT. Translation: CASGDRGNYA. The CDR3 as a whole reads CASGDRGNYAEQFF.

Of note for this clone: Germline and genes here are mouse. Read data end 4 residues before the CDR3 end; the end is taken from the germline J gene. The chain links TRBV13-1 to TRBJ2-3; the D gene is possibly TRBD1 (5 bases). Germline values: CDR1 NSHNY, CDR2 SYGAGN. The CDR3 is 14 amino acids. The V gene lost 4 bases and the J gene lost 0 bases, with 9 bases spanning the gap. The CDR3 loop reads CASSLRASAETLYF. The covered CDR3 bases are TGTGCCAGCAGTCTCAGGGCTAGTGCAGAA.

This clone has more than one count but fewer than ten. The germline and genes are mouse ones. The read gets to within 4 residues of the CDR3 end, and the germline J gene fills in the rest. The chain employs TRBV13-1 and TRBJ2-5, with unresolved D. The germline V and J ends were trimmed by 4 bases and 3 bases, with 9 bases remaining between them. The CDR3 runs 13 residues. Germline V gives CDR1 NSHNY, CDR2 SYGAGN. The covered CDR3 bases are TGTGCCAGCAGTCCCCACAAACAAGAC. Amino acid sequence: CASSPHKQD. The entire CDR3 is CASSPHKQDTQYF.